The sequence of this TCR beta chain was determined in a study of blood T cell repertoires in COVID-19. Overall study: From the United States, Italy and Spain came samples of acute and convalescent COVID-19. T cells, B-cell-depleted T cells, or PBMCs provided the cDNA or gDNA that served as material.

The CDR3 contains 15 residues. The germline V gene has CDR1 KGHSH and CDR2 LQKENI. V was clipped by 3 bases and J by 1 base; unmatched bases: 3. Followed longitudinally, the Seattle patients had been enrolled during active infection. In the study's own analysis: The authors estimated nucleated cell counts from reference gene primer amplification. Assay used: immunoSEQ multiplex PCR; TCRdb lists only in-frame clones, some missing. V, J and clone size are those of that table, while D and trimming were read from the DNA. The table shows about 200,000 clones, with more than 70% occurring only once. The genes are TRBV18 and TRBJ1-3; 7 nucleotides align to TRBD1. Material for sequencing was peripheral blood. This clonotype originated in a person aged 65 to 79 with COVID-19, enrolled during active disease. CDR3 nucleotide sequence: TGTGCCAGCTCACCCCAGGGGGATTCTGGAAACACCATATATTTT. The encoded protein is CASSPQGDSGNTIYF.